The 2 T cell receptor beta chains below were found in one sample sequenced in a study of T cell clonotyping in hematopoietic cell transplantation. The data were produced by immunoSEQ multiplex PCR, yet TCRdb's version contains in-frame clones alone and is incomplete. The sample comprises 5,500 to 6,500 clones, approximately 91% of which are singletons, and nearly 50% rests with the top ten. The sample in question was peripheral blood mononuclear cells, obtained 100 days after allogeneic stem cell transplant. The receptor set was obtained from a female patient between 50 and 59 years old who had an allogeneic stem cell transplant from an unrelated donor, so T cells may come from the graft donor. Some clones in this sample may be carry-over from other donors' samples.

This sequence joins TRBV2 and TRBJ2-2; 16 nucleotides match TRBD2. CDR1 and CDR2 from the germline V gene are SNHLY and FYNNEI. The length of the CDR3 is 19 residues. V gave up 7 bases and J gave up 4 bases; unmatched junction bases: 12. CDR3 nucleotides: TGTGCCAGCACCCGCAGGGGACTAGCGGGAGGGCTGGGCACCGGGGAGCTGTTTTTT. Its translation: CASTRRGLAGGLGTGELFF.

The rearrangement links TRBV19 to TRBJ1-6, with TRBD1 identical over 9 bases. Unmatched junction bases numbered 16, after V lost 10 bases and J lost 0 bases. The CDR3 consists of 19 residues. The germline V gene has CDR1 LNHDA and CDR2 SQIVND (reference sequence). CDR3 amino acids: CATARAGQGKSSYNSPLHF. CDR3 DNA sequence: TGTGCCACCGCAAGAGCCGGACAGGGGAAGAGCTCCTATAATTCACCCCTCCACTTT.